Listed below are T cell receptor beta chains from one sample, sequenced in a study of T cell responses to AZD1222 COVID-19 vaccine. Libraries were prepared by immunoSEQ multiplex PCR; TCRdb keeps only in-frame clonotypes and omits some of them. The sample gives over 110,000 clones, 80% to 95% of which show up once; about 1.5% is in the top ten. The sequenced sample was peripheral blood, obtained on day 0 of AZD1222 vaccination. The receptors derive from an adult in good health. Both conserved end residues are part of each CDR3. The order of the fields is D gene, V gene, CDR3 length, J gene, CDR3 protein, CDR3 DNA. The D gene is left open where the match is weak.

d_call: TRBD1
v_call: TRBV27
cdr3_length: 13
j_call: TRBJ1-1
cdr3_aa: CASSLGTGVEAFF
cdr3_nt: TGTGCCAGCAGTTTAGGGACAGGGGTTGAAGCTTTCTTT

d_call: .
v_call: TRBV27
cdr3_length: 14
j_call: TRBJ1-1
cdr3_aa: CASSFTGGGTEAFF
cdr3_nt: TGTGCCAGCAGTTTTACCGGGGGCGGCACTGAAGCTTTCTTT

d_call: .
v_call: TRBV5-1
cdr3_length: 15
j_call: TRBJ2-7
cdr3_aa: CASSPPLAGENEQYF
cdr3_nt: TGCGCCAGCAGCCCACCCCTAGCAGGCGAGAACGAGCAGTACTTC

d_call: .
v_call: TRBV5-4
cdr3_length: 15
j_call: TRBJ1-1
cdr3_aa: CASSLVTSGVQEAFF
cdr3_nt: TGTGCCAGCAGCTTGGTAACTTCGGGGGTCCAAGAAGCTTTCTTT

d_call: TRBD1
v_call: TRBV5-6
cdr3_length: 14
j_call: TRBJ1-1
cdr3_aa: CASRRTGQNTEAFF
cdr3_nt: TGTGCCAGCCGTCGGACAGGACAGAACACTGAAGCTTTCTTT

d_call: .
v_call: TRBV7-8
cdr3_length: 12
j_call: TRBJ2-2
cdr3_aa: CASSRDTGELFF
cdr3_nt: TGTGCCAGCAGCCGGGACACCGGGGAGCTGTTTTTT

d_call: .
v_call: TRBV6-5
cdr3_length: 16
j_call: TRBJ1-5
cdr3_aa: CASSYHKDGSLQPQHF
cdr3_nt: TGTGCCAGCAGTTACCACAAGGACGGGAGTCTTCAGCCCCAGCATTTT

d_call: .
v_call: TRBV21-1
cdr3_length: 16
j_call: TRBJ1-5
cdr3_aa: CASSSRQGRGDQPQHF
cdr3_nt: TGTGCCAGCAGCTCACGACAGGGGCGAGGAGATCAGCCCCAGCATTTT

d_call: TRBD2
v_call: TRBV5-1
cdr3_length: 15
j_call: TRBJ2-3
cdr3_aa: CASSLELAGDDTQYF
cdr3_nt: TGCGCCAGCAGCTTGGAACTAGCGGGAGACGATACGCAGTATTTT

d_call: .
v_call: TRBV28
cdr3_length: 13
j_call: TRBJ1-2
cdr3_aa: CASSSQVNYGYTF
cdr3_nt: TGTGCCAGCAGTTCACAGGTGAACTATGGCTACACCTTC

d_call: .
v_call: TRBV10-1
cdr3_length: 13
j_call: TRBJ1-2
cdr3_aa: CASSELTDSGYTF
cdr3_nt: TGCGCCAGCAGTGAGTTGACAGACTCCGGCTACACCTTC

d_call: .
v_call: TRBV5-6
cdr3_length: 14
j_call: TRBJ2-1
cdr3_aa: CASSLADAINEQFF
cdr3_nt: TGTGCCAGCAGCTTGGCTGATGCTATCAATGAGCAGTTCTTC

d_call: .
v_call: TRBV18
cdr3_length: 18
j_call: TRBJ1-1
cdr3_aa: CASSPGVYRDPMNTEAFF
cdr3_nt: TGTGCCAGCTCACCAGGGGTGTACCGGGACCCTATGAACACTGAAGCTTTCTTT

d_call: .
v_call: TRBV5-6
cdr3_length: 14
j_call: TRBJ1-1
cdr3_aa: CASSLGGLNTEAFF
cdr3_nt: TGTGCCAGCAGCTTAGGAGGGCTGAACACTGAAGCTTTCTTT

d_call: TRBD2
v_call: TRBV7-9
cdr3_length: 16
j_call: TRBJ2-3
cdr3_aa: CASSSGLAGGLDTQYF
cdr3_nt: TGTGCCAGCAGTTCGGGACTAGCGGGAGGTTTAGATACGCAGTATTTT

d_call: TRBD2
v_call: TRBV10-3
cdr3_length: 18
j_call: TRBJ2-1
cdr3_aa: CAISETISSGSSYNEQFF
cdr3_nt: TGTGCCATCAGTGAGACCATCTCTAGCGGGAGCTCCTACAATGAGCAGTTCTTC

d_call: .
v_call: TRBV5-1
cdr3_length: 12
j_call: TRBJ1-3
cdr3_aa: CASSLQGNTIYF
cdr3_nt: TGCGCCAGCAGCTTGCAGGGAAACACCATATATTTT

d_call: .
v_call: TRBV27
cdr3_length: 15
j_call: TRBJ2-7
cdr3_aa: CASSPGQGLGGEQYF
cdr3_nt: TGTGCCAGCAGTCCCGGACAGGGTTTGGGAGGGGAGCAGTACTTC